Ten or more counts support the clone carrying this T cell receptor beta chain. Its specificity is unknown. This entry is derived from a study of T cells in Graves' hyperthyroidism and ophthalmopathy. Whole-study findings and limits: From stable hyperthyroidism, ophthalmopathy was separated by a 13 V-J model.

Amplification targeted TCR beta CDR3 regions from RNA transcripts. First-round RT-PCR of the TCR CDR3 relied on the HTBI primer set. TCRdb ran MiXCR on the multiplex PCR reads and lists one entry per CDR3 protein. The sample carries more than 500,000 distinct CDR3 sequences, 46% recorded once. The length of the CDR3 is 15 residues. In germline, CDR1 is LGHNA, CDR2 YNFKEQ. Trimming cost V 0 bases and J 5 bases, with 13 bases left between them. The clonotype was recovered from an adult woman with Graves' disease, either hyperthyroidism or ophthalmopathy (not recorded which). Source material: peripheral blood or thyroid tissue (not recorded which). The chain employs TRBV4-2 and TRBJ1-2; D is possibly TRBD1 (6 bases). CDR3 sequence: CASSQDIGGTYGYTF. The CDR3 DNA reads as TGTGCCAGCAGCCAAGATATAGGGGGGACGTATGGCTACACCTTC.